These 28 T cell receptor beta chains share one sample of origin, sequenced in a study of CD8 T cells in ankylosing spondylitis (dated by TCRdb to between 2016 and 2019). The method was 5' RACE. Data came from an Illumina HiSeq 2500. TCRdb reran the public reads through fastp at Q25 and MiXCR, keeping productive beta chains. Here each entry gathers all rows of one CDR3 protein and keeps the most common genes and DNA. In all, the sample holds more than 60,000 distinct CDR3 sequences, and 6.2% of those were seen once. Of the sample, approximately 4.5% falls within the top ten clones. The sample consisted of synovial fluid, either unsorted or a sorted T cell fraction (not recorded which). These receptors were collected from a male donor with ankylosing spondylitis.

This clonotype showed up many times. The chain joins TRBV11-3 to TRBJ1-1; TRBD1 agrees at 8 bases. CDR3 length equals 14 residues. After removal of 5 bases from V and 5 bases from J, the junction contained 7 bases not matched to a gene. Germline CDR1 reads SGHNT; CDR2 reads YENEEA. The CDR3 nucleotides read TGTGCCAGCAGCGCGACTACAGGGGGTACTGAAGCTTTCTTT. Its protein is CASSATTGGTEAFF.

This clonotype was observed many times. This sequence joins TRBV7-6 and TRBJ2-1; a possible D gene is TRBD2 (5 bases). With 0 bases removed from V and 10 bases from J, the gap between germline ends came to 16 bases. The CDR3 has 15 residues. Looked up from germline, CDR1 is SGHVS and CDR2 is FNYEAQ. CDR3 region: CASSLAPGLVDEQFF. The CDR3 coding sequence is TGTGCCAGCAGCTTAGCGCCCGGACTGGTGGACGAGCAGTTCTTC.

This clonotype was seen repeatedly, ten times or more. The chain employs TRBV2 and TRBJ1-5; no definite D call. Germline CDR1 is SNHLY and CDR2 is FYNNEI. This CDR3 contains 14 residues. Trimming took 4 bases from V and 5 from J, leaving 12 bases between them. The DNA of the CDR3 is TGTGCCAGCAGTGTGGGCGTTCGAGATCAGCCCCAGCATTTT. As protein: CASSVGVRDQPQHF.

The chain links TRBV5-4 to TRBJ1-3; D unclear. The CDR3 is made up of 14 amino acids. V was pared by 5 bases and J by 0 bases, with 9 bases between. CDR1 is SGHNT, CDR2 YYREEE, per germline (reference sequence). In DNA form, the CDR3 reads TGTGCCAGCAGGGGTGATCCCTCTGGAAACACCATATATTTT. This codes for CASRGDPSGNTIYF.

The rearrangement joins TRBV21-1 to TRBJ2-1; the DNA was not used to check the table's D call, TRBD2. TRBV21-1 is a documented pseudogene. CDR3 length: 17 residues. CDR3 in amino acids: CASSKAERESSYNEQFF. The CDR3 DNA reads as TGTGCCAGCAGCAAAGCCGAGCGGGAGAGCTCCTACAATGAGCAGTTCTTC.

This clonotype occurred a few times. The gene calls are TRBV28 and TRBJ2-7; TRBD2 is a possible D gene (6 bases). Trimming cost V 5 bases and J 0 bases, with 14 bases left between them. CDR1 and CDR2 (germline): MDHEN, SYDVKM. CDR3 size: 15 residues. CDR3 amino acids: CASSHSGMSSYEQYF. The CDR3 DNA follows: TGTGCCAGCAGTCATAGCGGTATGAGCTCCTACGAGCAGTACTTC.

This clonotype was detected many times. CDR3 DNA: TGTGCCAGCAGCTTAGAGATTGGAAACTACGAGCAGTACTTC. It is translated as CASSLEIGNYEQYF. The genes are TRBV11-2 and TRBJ2-7; no clear D gene. The CDR3 spans 14 residues. Deletions cut 0 bases from V and 3 bases from J, with 9 bases between. The germline CDR1 and CDR2 sequences are SGHAT and FQNNGV.

Relative to its sample, this clonotype is medium-sized. The rearrangement joins TRBV29-1 to TRBJ2-1; 9 nucleotides align to TRBD2. Germline V gives CDR1 SQVTM, CDR2 ANQGSEA. After removal of 3 bases from V and 0 bases from J, the junction contained 6 bases not matched to a gene. The CDR3 length is 16 residues. CDR3 sequence (DNA): TGCAGCGTTGACGCGGGAGGGATTCGCTCCTACAATGAGCAGTTCTTC. Residues: CSVDAGGIRSYNEQFF.

This chain connects TRBV6-5 to TRBJ1-5; tentatively, D is TRBD1 (6 bases). The CDR3 has 13 amino acids. V lost 1 base and J 10 bases, leaving 11 bases between the germline ends. CDR1 is MNHEY and CDR2 is SVGAGI in the germline V gene. CDR3 DNA sequence: TGTGCCAGCAGTTACTTAGGGGGTACACCCCAGCATTTT. As protein: CASSYLGGTPQHF.

Only a few counts were recorded for this clonotype. This rearrangement joins TRBV4-1 to TRBJ1-2, with D uncertain. CDR3 length: 18 residues. The germline V gene has CDR1 MGHRA and CDR2 YSYEKL. V lost 2 bases, J lost 6 bases, and 25 bases lay in between. CDR3 bases: TGCGCCAGCAGCCAACGGTCCCGACCGGTGACTCCCCGGCATGGCTACACCTTC. It is translated as CASSQRSRPVTPRHGYTF.

This clonotype was counted many times. V usage is TRBV12-3 or TRBV12-4 and J usage is TRBJ2-3, with TRBD1 as a possible D gene (6 bases). The CDR3 runs to 16 residues. V lost 4 bases and J 0 bases, leaving 14 bases between the germline ends. This CDR3 is CASSWSRQASTDTQYF. The CDR3 region has the DNA TGTGCCAGCAGTTGGTCGAGACAGGCGAGCACAGATACGCAGTATTTT.

This clonotype came up many times. The rearrangement links TRBV7-1 to TRBJ2-1; 11 nucleotides agree with TRBD2. TRBV7-1 is designated an ORF whose function remains uncertain. This CDR3 has 24 residues. Germline trimming cut 3 bases from V and 0 bases from J; bases unmatched to any gene: 25. CDR3 loop: CASSSSLAGYDGTSGSGSYNEQFF. The CDR3 DNA sequence: TGTGCCAGCAGCTCCTCTCTCGCGGGATACGATGGGACTAGCGGTAGCGGCTCCTACAATGAGCAGTTCTTC.

For this clonotype: Its ends do not fully match the called genes, so a read error is possible. The chain employs TRBV25-1 and TRBJ2-1, with D uncertain. Germline CDR1 is MGHDK and CDR2 is SYGVNS. The CDR3 has 13 amino acids. The CDR3 DNA is TGTGCCAGCAGTGAACGCGGCGCCGATGAGCCGTTCTTC. This translates into CASSERGADEPFF.

This clonotype was found a few times. This chain links TRBV6-5 with TRBJ1-3, with TRBD1 identical over 7 bases. This CDR3 comprises 14 residues. Germline V gene sequence: CDR1 MNHEY, CDR2 SVGAGI. With 2 bases clipped from V and 8 bases from J, the junction kept 6 bases outside the gene matches. This CDR3 reads CASSYGRGGDTIYF. DNA for the CDR3: TGTGCCAGCAGTTACGGCAGGGGGGGAGACACCATATATTTT.

This clonotype was counted ten times or more. The V and J genes are TRBV20-1 and TRBJ2-1; 7 bases align to TRBD1. Per germline, CDR1 DFQATT and CDR2 SNEGSKA (reference sequence). V lost 3 bases and J lost 4; bases outside the gene matches: 15. The CDR3 has 17 amino acids. CDR3 sequence: CSASPPRTGTAYNEQFF. The CDR3 nucleotides read TGCAGTGCTAGCCCACCCCGAACCGGGACAGCTTACAATGAGCAGTTCTTC.

This clonotype was detected only a few times. The chain joins TRBV15 to TRBJ2-3; TRBD2 aligns across 7 bases. CDR3 length: 17 amino acids. The germline gives CDR1 LNHNV, CDR2 YYDKDF (reference sequence). With 2 bases clipped from V and 2 bases from J, the junction kept 10 bases outside the gene matches. The CDR3 protein is CATSRPQPGTTTDTQYF. The CDR3 DNA sequence: TGTGCCACCAGCAGACCACAACCCGGGACTACCACAGATACGCAGTATTTT.

The sample holds many counts of this clonotype. The rearrangement uses TRBV5-1 and TRBJ2-5; 8 nucleotides line up with TRBD1. CDR1 and CDR2 from the germline V gene are SGHRS and YFSETQ. The CDR3 spans 15 residues. V dropped 3 bases and J dropped 7; count of bases not matched to a gene: 11. CDR3 amino acids: CASSSWTGNEGTQYF. CDR3 in DNA: TGCGCCAGCAGCTCCTGGACAGGGAATGAGGGGACCCAGTACTTC.

The sample holds a few counts of this clonotype. The CDR3 protein is CATTRASGRADTQYF. The CDR3 DNA reads TGTGCTACCACCCGGGCTAGCGGGAGGGCGGATACGCAGTATTTT. The rearrangement uses TRBV6-1 and TRBJ2-3; 12 nucleotides agree with TRBD2. The length of the CDR3 is 15 residues. Germline loops: CDR1 MNHNS, CDR2 SASEGT.

There are many counts of this clonotype. The V gene is TRBV28, the J gene TRBJ2-1, with D uncertain. The V end lost 8 bases, the J end lost 4 bases, and 9 bases lay between the germline ends. There are 12 residues in the CDR3. Germline V gene data show CDR1 as MDHEN and CDR2 as SYDVKM. The CDR3: CASWGTYNEQFF. The DNA of the CDR3 is TGTGCCAGCTGGGGAACGTACAATGAGCAGTTCTTC.

This clonotype occurred many times. The rearrangement uses TRBV29-1 and TRBJ1-1; no firm D call. The germline V gene encodes CDR1 SQVTM and CDR2 ANQGSEA. This CDR3 is 12 amino acids long. V was trimmed by 7 bases and J by 2 bases, leaving 11 bases between them. The CDR3 loop is CSGRVTNTEAFF. The CDR3 DNA follows: TGCAGCGGGAGGGTCACAAACACTGAAGCTTTCTTT. Using reference TRBV29-1 and TRBJ1-1 for the parts outside the CDR3, the full variable domain is SAVISQKPSRDICQRGTSLTIQCQVDSQVTMMFWYRQQPGQSLTLIATANQGSEATYESGFVIDKFPISRPNLTFSTLTVSNMSPEDSSIYLCSGRVTNTEAFFGQGTRLTVV.

This clonotype has a handful of counts. The chain links TRBV5-1 to TRBJ1-5; D is perhaps TRBD1 (5 bases). CDR1 and CDR2 from the germline V gene are SGHRS and YFSETQ. V was cut by 5 bases and J by 6 bases, with 15 bases left in between. The CDR3 is made up of 14 amino acids. Here the CDR3 DNA reads TGCGCCAGCAGTCCTACGGGGGGAGGTCAGCCCCAGCATTTT. This translates into CASSPTGGGQPQHF.

With regard to this clonotype: A much larger clone lies one base from this, so it may be a read error. V usage is TRBV28 and J usage is TRBJ2-5; D remains unclear. The CDR3 consists of 12 residues. Per the germline V gene, CDR1 is MDHEN and CDR2 is SYDVKM. CDR3 bases: TGTGGCAGCACCCTTAACCAAGAGACCCAGTACTTC. Encoded protein: CGSTLNQETQYF.

This clonotype occurred many times. This chain links TRBV7-2 with TRBJ2-3; weak D call: TRBD2 (6 bases). From germline, CDR1 is SGHTA and CDR2 FQGNSA. Trimming shortened V by 6 bases and J by 6 bases, and 16 bases separated the two germline ends. The CDR3 has 14 residues. Here the CDR3 reads CASSSPGGRDTQYF. The DNA for the CDR3 is TGTGCCAGCAGTTCCCCCGGGGGTAGGGATACGCAGTATTTT.

This clonotype was seen a handful of times. This sequence joins TRBV14 and TRBJ1-5; D ambiguous. Per germline, CDR1 SGHDN and CDR2 FVKESK. V was cut by 1 base and J by 7 bases, with 8 bases left in between. The CDR3 runs to 13 residues. Here the CDR3 reads CASSQGGDQPQHF. The CDR3 DNA is TGTGCCAGCAGCCAAGGAGGCGACCAGCCCCAGCATTTT.

The sample holds many counts of this clonotype. The genes are TRBV24-1 and TRBJ2-3; weak D call: TRBD1 (5 bases). V was pared by 4 bases and J by 0 bases, with 16 bases between. Germline-derived CDR1 and CDR2 are KGHDR and SFDVKD. The CDR3 is 17 amino acids. As DNA, the CDR3 is TGTGCCACCAGTGACCTCACAGGAGAGATTAGCACAGATACGCAGTATTTT. Encoded protein: CATSDLTGEISTDTQYF.

This clonotype has at least ten counts. The rearrangement joins TRBV5-1 to TRBJ2-1, with unresolved D. V dropped 4 bases and J dropped 10 bases, with 12 bases sitting between them. This CDR3 region has 12 residues. From germline, CDR1 is SGHRS and CDR2 YFSETQ. The CDR3 loop reads CASSITSVEQFF. The DNA for the CDR3 is TGCGCCAGCAGCATAACAAGTGTAGAGCAGTTCTTC.

This clonotype was observed a few times. The chain uses TRBV9 and TRBJ1-5; possibly TRBD1 for D (6 bases). This CDR3 contains 15 residues. Germline V lookup: CDR1 SGDLS, CDR2 YYNGEE. Trimming removed 4 bases from V and 0 bases from J, with 11 bases in between. The CDR3 DNA reads as TGTGCCAGCAGCTCTACAGGGTATAGCAATCAGCCCCAGCATTTT. This encodes CASSSTGYSNQPQHF.

The chain couples TRBV20-1 to TRBJ2-1; no definite D call. This CDR3 region has 15 residues. CDR1 DFQATT and CDR2 SNEGSKA come from the germline V gene (reference sequence). Trimming left V 0 bases short and J 0 bases short, with 9 bases between. The CDR3 DNA reads TGCAGTGCTAGAGATAGGGCGAGCTCCTACAATGAGCAGTTCTTC. Amino acid sequence: CSARDRASSYNEQFF.